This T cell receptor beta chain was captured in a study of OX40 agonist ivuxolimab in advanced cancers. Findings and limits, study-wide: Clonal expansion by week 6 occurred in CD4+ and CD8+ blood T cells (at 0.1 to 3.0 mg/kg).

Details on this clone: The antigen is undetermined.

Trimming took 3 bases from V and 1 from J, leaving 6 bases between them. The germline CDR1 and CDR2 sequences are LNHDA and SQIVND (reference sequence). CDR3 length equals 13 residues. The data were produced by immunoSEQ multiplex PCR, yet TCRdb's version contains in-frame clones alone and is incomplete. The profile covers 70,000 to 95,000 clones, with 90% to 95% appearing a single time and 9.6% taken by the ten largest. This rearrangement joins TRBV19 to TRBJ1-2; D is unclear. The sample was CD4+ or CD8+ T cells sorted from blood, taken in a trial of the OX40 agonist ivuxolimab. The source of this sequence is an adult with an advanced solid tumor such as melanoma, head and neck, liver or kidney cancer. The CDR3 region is CASSIGVNYGYTF. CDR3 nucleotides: TGTGCCAGTAGTATTGGGGTTAACTATGGCTACACCTTC.